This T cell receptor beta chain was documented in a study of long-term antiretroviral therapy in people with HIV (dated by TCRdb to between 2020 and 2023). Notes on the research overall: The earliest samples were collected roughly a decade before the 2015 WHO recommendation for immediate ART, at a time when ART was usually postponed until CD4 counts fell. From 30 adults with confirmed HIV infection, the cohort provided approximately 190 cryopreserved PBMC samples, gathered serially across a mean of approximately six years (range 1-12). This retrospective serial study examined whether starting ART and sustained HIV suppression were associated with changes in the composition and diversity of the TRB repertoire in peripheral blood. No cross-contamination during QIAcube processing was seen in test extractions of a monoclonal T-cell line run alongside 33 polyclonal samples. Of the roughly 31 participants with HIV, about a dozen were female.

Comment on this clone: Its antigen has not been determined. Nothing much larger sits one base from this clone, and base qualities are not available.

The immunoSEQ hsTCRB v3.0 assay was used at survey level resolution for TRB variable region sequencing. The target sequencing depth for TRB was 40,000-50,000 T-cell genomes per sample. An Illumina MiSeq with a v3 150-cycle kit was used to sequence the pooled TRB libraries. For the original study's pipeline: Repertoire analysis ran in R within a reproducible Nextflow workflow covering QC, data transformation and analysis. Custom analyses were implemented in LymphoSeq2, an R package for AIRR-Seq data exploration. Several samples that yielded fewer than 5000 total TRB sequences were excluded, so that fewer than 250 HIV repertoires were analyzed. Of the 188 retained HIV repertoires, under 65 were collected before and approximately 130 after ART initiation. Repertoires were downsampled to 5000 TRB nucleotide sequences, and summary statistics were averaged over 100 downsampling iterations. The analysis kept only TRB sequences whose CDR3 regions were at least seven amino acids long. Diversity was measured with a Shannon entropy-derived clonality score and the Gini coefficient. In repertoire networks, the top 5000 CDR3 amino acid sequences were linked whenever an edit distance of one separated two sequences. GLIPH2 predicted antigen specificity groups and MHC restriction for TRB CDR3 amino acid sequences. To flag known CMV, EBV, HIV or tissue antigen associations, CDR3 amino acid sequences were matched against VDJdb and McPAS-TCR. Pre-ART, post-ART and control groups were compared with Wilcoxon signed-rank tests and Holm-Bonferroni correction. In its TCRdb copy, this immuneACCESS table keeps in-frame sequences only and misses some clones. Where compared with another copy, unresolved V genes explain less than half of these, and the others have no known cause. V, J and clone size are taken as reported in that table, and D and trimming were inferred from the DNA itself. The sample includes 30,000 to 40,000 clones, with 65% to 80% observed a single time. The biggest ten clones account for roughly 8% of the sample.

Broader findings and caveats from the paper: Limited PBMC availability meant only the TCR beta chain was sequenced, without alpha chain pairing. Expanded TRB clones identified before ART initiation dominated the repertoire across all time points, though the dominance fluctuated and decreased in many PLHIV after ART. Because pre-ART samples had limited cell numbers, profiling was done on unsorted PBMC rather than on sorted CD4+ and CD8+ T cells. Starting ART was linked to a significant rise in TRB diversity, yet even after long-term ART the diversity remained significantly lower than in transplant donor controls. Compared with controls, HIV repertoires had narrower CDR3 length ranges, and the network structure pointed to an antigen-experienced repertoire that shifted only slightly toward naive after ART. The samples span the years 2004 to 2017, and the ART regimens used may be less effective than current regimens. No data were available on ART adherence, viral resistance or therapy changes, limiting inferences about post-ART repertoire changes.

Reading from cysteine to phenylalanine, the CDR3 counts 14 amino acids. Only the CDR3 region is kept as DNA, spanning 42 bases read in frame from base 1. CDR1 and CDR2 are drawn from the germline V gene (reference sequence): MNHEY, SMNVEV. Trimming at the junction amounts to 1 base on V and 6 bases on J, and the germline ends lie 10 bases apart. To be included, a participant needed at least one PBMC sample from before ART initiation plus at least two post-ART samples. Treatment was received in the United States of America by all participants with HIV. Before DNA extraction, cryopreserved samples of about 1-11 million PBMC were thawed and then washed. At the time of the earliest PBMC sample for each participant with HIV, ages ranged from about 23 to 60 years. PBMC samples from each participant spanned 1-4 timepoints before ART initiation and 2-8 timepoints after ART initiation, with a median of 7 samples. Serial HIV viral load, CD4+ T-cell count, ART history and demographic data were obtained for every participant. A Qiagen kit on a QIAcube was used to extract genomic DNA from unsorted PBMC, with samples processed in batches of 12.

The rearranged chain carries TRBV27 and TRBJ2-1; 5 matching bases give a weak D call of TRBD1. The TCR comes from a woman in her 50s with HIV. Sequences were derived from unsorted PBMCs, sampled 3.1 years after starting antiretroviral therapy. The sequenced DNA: TGTGCCAGCAGTTTATGGGTGGGGCGCAATGAGCAGTTCTTC. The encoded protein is CASSLWVGRNEQFF.